This T cell receptor beta chain was obtained from a study of CD8+ T cells in alopecia areata. General study points: Normal skin's resident alphabeta T cells are also sequenced in scalp samples.

This clone was counted a few times. No antigen is known for it. Isolated RNA was reverse transcribed into cDNA used as the sequencing template. The assay was immunoSEQ multiplex PCR, and TCRdb's table has in-frame clones only and misses some. There are 100,000 to 150,000 clones in the sample; around 61% occur only once, and approximately 2.8% lies in the top ten. Germline-derived CDR1 and CDR2 are GTSNPN and SVGIG (reference sequence). There are 12 residues in the CDR3. The ends were cut back, 2 bases at V and 3 bases at J, with 8 bases in the middle. It was from PBMCs that CD4+ and CD8+ T cells were sorted.

The sample comprised CD4+ T cells sorted from blood. The V and J genes are TRBV30 and TRBJ2-7; D is perhaps TRBD2 (5 bases). The receptor was isolated from a human donor in good health. The DNA of the CDR3 is TGTGCCTGGAGTCGGGGTCTCTACGAGCAGTACTTC. It specifies CAWSRGLYEQYF.